The 29 T cell receptor beta chains below were found in one sample sequenced in a study of CD8+ T cells in alopecia areata. Sequencing used cDNA as its template, made by extracting RNA and reverse transcribing it. Sequencing was performed with immunoSEQ multiplex PCR; in TCRdb, only in-frame clones are kept and a portion is missing. The data show about 110,000 clones, around 59% seen once. The sequencing input was CD8+ T cells sorted from blood. The receptor set was obtained from a human donor in good health.

The chain carries TRBV4-1 and TRBJ2-2, with D perhaps assigned TRBD1 or TRBD2 (5 bases each). This CDR3 is built from 16 residues. The germline V gene encodes CDR1 MGHRA and CDR2 YSYEKL. The germline V and J ends were trimmed by 2 bases and 6 bases, with 16 bases remaining between them. The CDR3 protein is CASSQPEDMGAGELFF. DNA for the CDR3: TGCGCCAGCAGCCAACCGGAAGATATGGGGGCCGGGGAGCTGTTTTTT.

Only a few counts were recorded for this clone. The chain is built from TRBV29-1 and TRBJ1-1; D may be TRBD1 (6 bases). CDR1 is SQVTM, CDR2 ANQGSEA, per germline. This CDR3 spans 14 amino acids. V lost 5 bases and J lost 2, with 15 bases in between. Here the CDR3 DNA reads TGCAGCGTTCCCCAGCAGGGGATCAACACTGAAGCTTTCTTT. As protein: CSVPQQGINTEAFF.

The rearrangement links TRBV5-6 to TRBJ2-7; D unclear. Germline V gene lookup returns CDR1 SGHDT and CDR2 YYEEEE. V lost 4 bases and J 3 bases, leaving 14 bases between the germline ends. This CDR3 comprises 14 residues. CDR3 region: CASSGWALHYEQYF. The CDR3 DNA follows: TGTGCCAGCAGCGGCTGGGCTCTCCACTACGAGCAGTACTTC.

This clone appeared a few times. The chain joins TRBV5-1 to TRBJ2-2; tentative D call: TRBD2 (5 bases). The V gene lost 2 bases and the J gene lost 5 bases, with 10 bases spanning the gap. CDR1 is SGHRS, CDR2 YFSETQ, per germline. There are 14 residues in the CDR3. CDR3 DNA: TGCGCCAGCAGCTTCCCCAGGACTACCGGGGAGCTGTTTTTT. It yields the protein CASSFPRTTGELFF.

This clone was recorded once. The chain recombines TRBV5-1 with TRBJ1-1, with D possibly matching TRBD1 (6 bases). CDR3 length equals 15 residues. Germline-derived CDR1 and CDR2 are SGHRS and YFSETQ. The ends were cut back, 3 bases at V and 0 bases at J, with 12 bases in the middle. The CDR3 nucleotides read TGCGCCAGCAGCTCTCGGACAGACCTGAACACTGAAGCTTTCTTT. Translating gives CASSSRTDLNTEAFF.

CDR3 amino acids: CASSPSGGTTDTQYF. In DNA, the CDR3 is TGTGCCAGCAGTCCTAGCGGGGGGACCACAGATACGCAGTATTTT. The chain has TRBV6-5 and TRBJ2-3; 11 nucleotides line up with TRBD2. The germline CDR1 and CDR2 sequences are MNHEY and SVGAGI. The CDR3 has 15 residues. The V segment lost 5 bases and the J segment 2 bases; nucleotides outside the gene matches: 3.

V is TRBV4-1 and J is TRBJ1-6; 8 nucleotides match TRBD1. Trimming cost V 5 bases and J 10 bases; bases outside gene matches: 7. The CDR3 is 14 residues long. Germline V gives CDR1 MGHRA, CDR2 YSYEKL. In DNA form, the CDR3 reads TGCGCCAGCAGCTCCGGACAGGGTTTCTCACCCCTCCACTTT. Amino acids: CASSSGQGFSPLHF.

The chain employs TRBV7-6 and TRBJ1-6; D gene uncertain. The CDR3 loop spans 18 amino acids. The germline V and J ends were trimmed by 5 bases and 4 bases, with 21 bases remaining between them. Germline V gene data show CDR1 as SGHVS and CDR2 as FNYEAQ. CDR3 residues: CASSEGWGDLLYNSPLHF. In DNA, the CDR3 is TGTGCCAGCAGCGAAGGGTGGGGAGACCTCCTTTATAATTCACCCCTCCACTTT.

The rearrangement uses TRBV9 and TRBJ2-2; TRBD1 aligns across 7 bases. The CDR3 consists of 15 residues. The V gene's germline CDR1 is SGDLS and CDR2 YYNGEE. J gave up 8 bases and V 4 bases, and 11 bases lay outside the gene matches. Here the CDR3 reads CASSISRGSEGELFF. The CDR3 region has the DNA TGTGCCAGCAGCATTTCCAGGGGGTCAGAAGGGGAGCTGTTTTTT.

This chain uses TRBV30 with TRBJ1-3, with 12 bases matching TRBD1. This CDR3 region has 17 residues. CDR1 and CDR2 (germline): GTSNPN, SVGIG (reference sequence). V trimming: 4 bases; J trimming: 2 bases; junction bases outside the gene matches: 9. The CDR3 bases are TGTGCCTGGACGGGACAGGGGGCGCACGGGCCTGGAAACACCATATATTTT. Protein sequence: CAWTGQGAHGPGNTIYF.

This clone came up a few times. V usage is TRBV18 and J usage is TRBJ2-3; D may correspond to TRBD1 or TRBD2 (5 bases each). Trimming left V 3 bases short and J 3 bases short, with 19 bases between. The CDR3 is 17 amino acids. Germline values: CDR1 KGHSH, CDR2 LQKENI. The DNA for the CDR3 is TGTGCCAGCTCACCGGCCTGGGGACCAGGTTTTACAGATACGCAGTATTTT. Its translation is CASSPAWGPGFTDTQYF.

V is TRBV9 and J is TRBJ1-2, with D possibly being TRBD1 (5 bases). The V end was cut by 6 bases, the J end by 5 bases, with 20 bases between. CDR3 length: 15 amino acids. Germline V lookup: CDR1 SGDLS, CDR2 YYNGEE. CDR3 in DNA: TGTGCCAGCAACCCGGGAAGGGACCTGCGATATGGCTACACCTTC. Translating it yields CASNPGRDLRYGYTF.

This clone was seen a handful of times. The chain's CDR3 is CASSLWRTATGELFF. The CDR3 nucleotides read TGTGCCAGCAGTTTATGGCGGACAGCCACCGGGGAGCTGTTTTTT. The V and J genes are TRBV28 and TRBJ2-2; TRBD1 is a possible D gene (6 bases). CDR1 MDHEN and CDR2 SYDVKM come from the germline V gene. This CDR3 comprises 15 residues. Trimming cost V 0 bases and J 4 bases, with 9 bases left between them.

This clone was counted a few times. The chain combines TRBV2 with TRBJ2-3, with TRBD2 identical over 12 bases. The trim removed 6 bases at V and 2 bases at J, leaving 12 bases unmatched. Germline V gives CDR1 SNHLY, CDR2 FYNNEI. The CDR3 extends over 18 amino acids. The CDR3 nucleotides read TGTGCCAGCAGCGTCCCTCGACTAGCGGGGGCCGCCACAGATACGCAGTATTTT. It codes for CASSVPRLAGAATDTQYF.

This chain joins TRBV7-9 and TRBJ2-7; no firm D call. CDR3 size: 13 residues. V lost 3 bases, J lost 2 bases, and 8 bases lay in between. From germline, CDR1 is SEHNR and CDR2 FQNEAQ (reference sequence). The CDR3 region has the DNA TGTGCCAGCAGCTTCCCGGCCCCCTACGAGCAGTACTTC. Translation: CASSFPAPYEQYF.

The genes are TRBV27 and TRBJ2-5, with D uncertain. The V gene lost 1 base and the J gene lost 2 bases, with 5 bases spanning the gap. There are 13 residues in the CDR3. From germline, CDR1 is MNHEY and CDR2 SMNVEV (reference sequence). The CDR3 DNA is TGTGCCAGCAGTTTATACAGTCAAGAGACCCAGTACTTC. It translates to CASSLYSQETQYF.

The sample holds a few counts of this clone. The V and J genes are TRBV28 and TRBJ2-7; unclear D gene. The V end lost 0 bases, the J end lost 5 bases, and 11 bases lay between the germline ends. The CDR3 extends over 14 amino acids. Germline V gene sequence: CDR1 MDHEN, CDR2 SYDVKM. The CDR3: CASSLWVSTNEQYF. CDR3 DNA sequence: TGTGCCAGCAGTTTATGGGTCTCTACTAACGAGCAGTACTTC. The entire variable domain, with the rest obtained from reference TRBV28 and TRBJ2-7, is as follows: DVKVTQSSRYLVKRTGEKVFLECVQDMDHENMFWYRQDPGLGLRLIYFSYDVKMKEKGDIPEGYSVSREKKERFSLILESASTNQTSMYLCASSLWVSTNEQYFGPGTRLTVT.

The chain recombines TRBV28 with TRBJ1-2; possible D gene TRBD1, 5 bases. CDR1 is MDHEN and CDR2 is SYDVKM in the germline V gene. This CDR3 comprises 15 residues. The V end was cut by 5 bases, the J end by 2 bases, with 15 bases between. CDR3 amino acids: CASSPFGAGNYGYTF. DNA for the CDR3: TGTGCCAGCAGTCCTTTCGGGGCGGGGAACTATGGCTACACCTTC.

This clone was found once. The chain is built from TRBV25-1 and TRBJ2-7; the D is unclear. The CDR3 has 14 amino acids. V lost 3 bases and J lost 2, with 11 bases in between. The germline gives CDR1 MGHDK, CDR2 SYGVNS. The CDR3 is CASSERQETYEQYF. CDR3 sequence (DNA): TGTGCCAGCAGTGAGCGGCAGGAGACCTACGAGCAGTACTTC.

This sequence joins TRBV28 and TRBJ2-2; D ambiguous. The CDR3 extends over 14 amino acids. CDR1 MDHEN and CDR2 SYDVKM come from the germline V gene. Trimming pared 2 bases from V and 7 bases from J, leaving 11 bases between. The CDR3 nucleotides read TGTGCCAGCAGTTTAATGGCGGTCGACGGGGAGCTGTTTTTT. Translation gives CASSLMAVDGELFF.

This clone was seen more than once but under ten times. The chain is built from TRBV5-8 and TRBJ2-1, with D uncertain. Deletions cut 5 bases from V and 7 bases from J, with 10 bases between. Germline V lookup: CDR1 SGHTS, CDR2 YDEGEE. The CDR3 is made up of 12 amino acids. CDR3 in amino acids: CASRWAVNEQFF. Here the CDR3 DNA reads TGTGCCAGCAGGTGGGCCGTTAATGAGCAGTTCTTC.

V usage is TRBV27 and J usage is TRBJ2-5; 10 bases are a match to TRBD1. Per germline, CDR1 MNHEY and CDR2 SMNVEV (reference sequence). Losses at the gene ends were 5 bases for V and 4 bases for J; bases not matched to a gene: 10. The length of the CDR3 is 16 residues. The CDR3 nucleotides read TGTGCCAGCAGTCCGGTCGGCGGACAGGGGGGAGAGACCCAGTACTTC. It is translated as CASSPVGGQGGETQYF.

In this sample, this clone turned up a few times. The V gene is TRBV5-1, the J gene TRBJ2-5, with D maybe TRBD1 (6 bases). The V end was cut by 1 base, the J end by 0 bases, with 10 bases between. CDR1 and CDR2 from the germline V gene are SGHRS and YFSETQ. This CDR3 spans 15 amino acids. CDR3 sequence (DNA): TGCGCCAGCAGCTTGTCGGCAGGGGACCAAGAGACCCAGTACTTC. It encodes CASSLSAGDQETQYF.

V gene TRBV6-5 combines with J gene TRBJ2-7; weak D call: TRBD2 (5 bases). The CDR3 totals 13 residues. The V end was cut by 4 bases, the J end by 4 bases, with 11 bases between. CDR1 is MNHEY and CDR2 is SVGAGI in the germline V gene. The CDR3, as DNA: TGTGCCAGCAGTTTAGCGTTCGGTTACGAGCAGTACTTC. It is translated as CASSLAFGYEQYF.

This rearrangement joins TRBV21-1 to TRBJ2-1; the table's D call, TRBD1, was not checked against the DNA. TRBV21-1 is recorded as a pseudogene. This CDR3 contains 18 residues. CDR3: CASSRWHLGQGSYNEQFF. CDR3 coding DNA: TGTGCCAGCAGCCGATGGCATCTGGGACAGGGGTCCTACAATGAGCAGTTCTTC.

V usage is TRBV30 and J usage is TRBJ1-5; 11 nucleotides match TRBD1. V lost 5 bases to trimming and J lost 2 bases; unmatched junction nucleotides: 5. Germline CDR1 and CDR2: GTSNPN and SVGIG (reference sequence). The CDR3 is 15 residues long. CDR3: CAWGQGARGNQPQHF. The CDR3, as DNA: TGTGCCTGGGGACAGGGGGCGCGGGGCAATCAGCCCCAGCATTTT. The full variable domain, in which reference TRBV30 and TRBJ1-5 provide the parts outside the CDR3, is SQTIHQWPATLVQPVGSPLSLECTVEGTSNPNLYWYRQAAGRGLQLLFYSVGIGQISSEVPQNLSASRPQDRQFILSSKKLLLSDSGFYLCAWGQGARGNQPQHFGDGTRLSIL.

This clone was observed a few times. The chain carries TRBV7-2 and TRBJ1-2; tentatively, D is TRBD1 (6 bases). The CDR3 is made up of 14 amino acids. The germline CDR1 and CDR2 sequences are SGHTA and FQGNSA. The V end lost 2 bases, the J end lost 5 bases, and 12 bases lay between the germline ends. Here the CDR3 reads CASSLRGGLYGYTF. CDR3 coding DNA: TGTGCCAGCAGCTTACGAGGGGGACTTTATGGCTACACCTTC.

This clone appeared many times. V and J are TRBV7-2 and TRBJ2-4; possible D gene TRBD1, 6 bases. Trimming left V 2 bases short and J 7 bases short, with 15 bases between. From germline, CDR1 is SGHTA and CDR2 FQGNSA. This CDR3 has 15 residues. This CDR3 is CASSLSELQGNIQYF. CDR3 DNA sequence: TGTGCCAGCAGCTTAAGCGAACTCCAGGGGAACATTCAGTACTTC.

V and J are TRBV9 and TRBJ2-7, with unresolved D. The CDR3 sequence is 13 residues long. V was cut by 0 bases and J by 6 bases, with 10 bases left in between. Germline assignment: CDR1 SGDLS and CDR2 YYNGEE. The CDR3 sequence is CASSVGLLSEQYF. CDR3 sequence (DNA): TGTGCCAGCAGCGTAGGTCTTCTCTCCGAGCAGTACTTC.